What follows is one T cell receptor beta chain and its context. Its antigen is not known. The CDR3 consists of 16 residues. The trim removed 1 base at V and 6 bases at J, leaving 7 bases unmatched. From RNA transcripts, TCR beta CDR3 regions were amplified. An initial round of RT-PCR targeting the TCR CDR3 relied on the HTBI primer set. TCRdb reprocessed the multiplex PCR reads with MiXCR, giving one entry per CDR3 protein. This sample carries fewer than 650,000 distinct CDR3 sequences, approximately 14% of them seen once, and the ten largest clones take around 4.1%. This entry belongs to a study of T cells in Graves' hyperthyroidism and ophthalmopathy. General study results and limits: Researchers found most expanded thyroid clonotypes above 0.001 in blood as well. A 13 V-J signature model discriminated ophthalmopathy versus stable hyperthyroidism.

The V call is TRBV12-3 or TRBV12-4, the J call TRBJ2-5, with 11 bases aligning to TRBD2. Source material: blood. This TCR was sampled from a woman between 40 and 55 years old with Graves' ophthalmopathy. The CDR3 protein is CASSLELAGVGKTQYF. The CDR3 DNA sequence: TGTGCCAGCAGTTTAGAACTAGCGGGAGTAGGAAAGACCCAGTACTTC.